The T cell receptor (beta chain) under discussion was sequenced for a study of regulatory T cells in long-lasting Graves disease. Findings of the study overall: Newly diagnosed patients shared 850 to 1,000 public clonotypes; persistent patients shared approximately 2,700. Patients whose Graves' disease persisted exhibited lower TCR diversity than those newly diagnosed.

Germline assignment: CDR1 MDHEN and CDR2 SYDVKM. CDR3 length equals 13 residues. Between the trimmed V and J ends, which lost 5 bases and 0 bases, there was a span of 7 bases. Noted time point: newly diagnosed GD, antithyroid drugs for less than 3 months. The TCR library used RNA extracted from PBMCs. The diagnosis of Graves' disease used American Thyroid Association guidelines. This clonotype has ten or more counts. The antigen is undetermined. Arm-PCR with iRepertoire HTBI primers amplified the CDR3 regions for these TCR beta libraries. TCRdb fed the multiplex PCR reads into MiXCR, producing one record per CDR3 protein. The sample has 320,000 or so distinct CDR3 sequences, 18% seen once.

This specimen was peripheral blood mononuclear cells (PBMCs), taken at new diagnosis, from a patient treated with antithyroid drugs. V is TRBV28 and J is TRBJ1-1, with D uncertain. The receptor comes from a female donor with Graves disease. The CDR3 nucleotides are TGTGCCAGCAGTGCTCCCGTGAACACTGAAGCTTTCTTT. Protein: CASSAPVNTEAFF.